Shown below are 30 T cell receptor beta chains from a single sample sequenced in a study of blood T cell repertoires in COVID-19. Some clones are missing from TCRdb's copy, which holds only in-frame ones; the method was immunoSEQ multiplex PCR. The table includes over 150,000 clones, approximately 83% detected once. The sequenced sample consisted of peripheral blood. The receptors shown here come from a woman aged 55-70 years with acute or convalescent COVID-19.

The chain has TRBV28 and TRBJ1-1; D gene ambiguous. CDR1 is MDHEN, CDR2 SYDVKM, per germline. V lost 5 bases and J lost 4, with 14 bases in between. The CDR3 length is 14 residues. The CDR3 here is CASSPPSYSTEAFF. The CDR3 DNA reads as TGTGCCAGCAGTCCCCCCTCGTATAGCACTGAAGCTTTCTTT.

The V and J genes are TRBV5-1 and TRBJ2-1, with D unclear. Germline CDR1 is SGHRS and CDR2 is YFSETQ. The CDR3 consists of 11 residues. V was trimmed by 0 bases and J by 9 bases, leaving 4 bases between them. This chain's CDR3 is CASSLGGEQFF. The CDR3 DNA reads as TGCGCCAGCAGCTTGGGAGGTGAGCAGTTCTTC.

The V and J genes are TRBV28 and TRBJ2-2, with 8 nucleotides matching TRBD2. CDR1 is MDHEN and CDR2 is SYDVKM in the germline V gene. The J segment lost 7 bases and the V segment lost 6 bases, leaving 13 bases of the junction unmatched. The CDR3 extends over 16 amino acids. This CDR3 is CASRSPGLGSVGELFF. The CDR3 DNA sequence: TGTGCCAGCAGGTCTCCGGGACTAGGATCTGTCGGGGAGCTGTTTTTT.

The genes are TRBV30 and TRBJ1-2; 10 bases are a match to TRBD1. The germline V gene has CDR1 GTSNPN and CDR2 SVGIG (reference sequence). The CDR3 is 12 residues long. V dropped 5 bases and J dropped 7; count of bases not matched to a gene: 4. The CDR3 is CAWDRGQGGYTF. CDR3 DNA: TGTGCCTGGGACAGGGGGCAGGGTGGCTACACCTTC.

This chain joins TRBV7-2 and TRBJ1-1; D remains unclear. The CDR3 spans 14 residues. Germline loops: CDR1 SGHTA, CDR2 FQGNSA. The V end lost 4 bases, the J end lost 0 bases, and 9 bases lay between the germline ends. In DNA, the CDR3 is TGTGCCAGCAGCTCTGGACTGTTGAACACTGAAGCTTTCTTT. It translates to CASSSGLLNTEAFF.

The chain carries TRBV10-3 and TRBJ2-5; TRBD1 matches 9 bases. The CDR3 spans 13 residues. Germline loops: CDR1 ENHRY, CDR2 SYGVKD. The J segment lost 3 bases and the V segment lost 6 bases, leaving 2 bases of the junction unmatched. The CDR3 sequence: CAIRGQGEETQYF. CDR3 nucleotide sequence: TGTGCCATCAGGGGACAGGGTGAAGAGACCCAGTACTTC.

This sequence joins TRBV9 and TRBJ2-7; 11 positions match TRBD2. Trimming removed 4 bases from V and 0 bases from J; junction bases left unmatched: 6. The germline gives CDR1 SGDLS, CDR2 YYNGEE. The CDR3 is 16 amino acids. CDR3 sequence (DNA): TGTGCCAGCAGCAGAGGACTAGCGGGTAGCTCCTACGAGCAGTACTTC. Its protein product is CASSRGLAGSSYEQYF.

The V and J genes are TRBV28 and TRBJ2-1; 7 bases align to TRBD2. The V segment lost 4 bases and the J segment 8 bases; nucleotides outside the gene matches: 14. The CDR3 extends over 16 amino acids. The germline CDR1 and CDR2 sequences are MDHEN and SYDVKM. The CDR3: CASSSPRGGERDEQFF. In nucleotides, the CDR3 is TGTGCCAGCAGTTCCCCCCGTGGGGGGGAAAGGGATGAGCAGTTCTTC.

CDR3: CASSQAVTINTIYF. The DNA for the CDR3 is TGTGCCAGCAGCCAAGCTGTGACAATAAACACCATATATTTT. The V gene is TRBV3-1 (or the pseudogene TRBV3-2), the J gene TRBJ1-3; D not resolved. The germline V gene has CDR1 LGHDT and CDR2 YNNKEL (reference sequence). The CDR3 extends over 14 amino acids. V was pared by 1 base and J by 6 bases, with 10 bases between.

This chain joins TRBV9 and TRBJ2-7; the D gene is possibly TRBD1 (6 bases). The CDR3 spans 14 residues. CDR1 is SGDLS, CDR2 YYNGEE, per germline. V was pared by 4 bases and J by 3 bases, with 14 bases between. The CDR3 loop is CASSPRDTNYEQYF. CDR3 nucleotides: TGTGCCAGCAGCCCCCGGGACACTAACTACGAGCAGTACTTC.

This clone occurred a few times. CDR3 coding DNA: TGTGCCAGCCGCACGGGACAGGGCTCCTACGAGCAGTACTTC. This gives the protein CASRTGQGSYEQYF. The chain recombines TRBV19 with TRBJ2-7; 9 nucleotides line up with TRBD1. Trimming removed 9 bases from V and 0 bases from J; junction bases left unmatched: 6. The germline CDR1 and CDR2 sequences are LNHDA and SQIVND (reference sequence). The CDR3 consists of 14 residues.

The V and J genes are TRBV12-3 or TRBV12-4 and TRBJ1-1; perhaps TRBD1 as D (5 bases). Trimming removed 4 bases from V and 8 bases from J, with 14 bases in between. The CDR3 is made up of 13 amino acids. CDR3 amino acids: CASSYGGVKEAFF. CDR3 bases: TGTGCCAGCAGTTACGGGGGAGTCAAGGAAGCTTTCTTT.

This clone was counted between two and nine times. The chain couples TRBV6-4 to TRBJ2-1; 10 nucleotides agree with TRBD1. Germline loops: CDR1 MRHNA, CDR2 SNTAGT. This CDR3 region has 15 residues. The ends lost 6 bases at V and 4 bases at J; junction bases unmatched: 6. DNA of the CDR3: TGTGCCAGCAGCTTGGGACAGGGGCTTTACAATGAGCAGTTCTTC. Protein sequence: CASSLGQGLYNEQFF.

V usage is TRBV21-1 and J usage is TRBJ2-5; TRBD2, the table's D call, was not compared with the DNA. TRBV21-1 is a recognized pseudogene. The CDR3 spans 16 residues. The CDR3 region is CASLAGLARSIETQYF. The CDR3 nucleotides are TGTGCCAGCCTAGCGGGGTTAGCGCGGTCGATAGAGACCCAGTACTTC.

This clone was observed a single time. The genes are TRBV7-9 and TRBJ1-1, with D unclear. Germline loops: CDR1 SEHNR, CDR2 FQNEAQ (reference sequence). The CDR3 has 16 amino acids. Trimming shortened V by 4 bases and J by 1 base, and 16 bases separated the two germline ends. CDR3 coding DNA: TGTGCCAGCAGCTCCGCGGAGGGCCGGGGGAACACTGAAGCTTTCTTT. As protein: CASSSAEGRGNTEAFF. The variable domain in full, with the rest retrieved from reference TRBV7-9 and TRBJ1-1, is DTGVSQNPRHKITKRGQNVTFRCDPISEHNRLYWYRQTLGQGPEFLTYFQNEAQLEKSRLLSDRFSAERPKGSFSTLEIQRTEQGDSAMYLCASSSAEGRGNTEAFFGQGTRLTVV.

This clone has just a few counts. The CDR3 sequence: CASSRPPWSTEAFF. In nucleotides, the CDR3 is TGTGCCAGCAGCCGCCCCCCCTGGAGCACTGAAGCTTTCTTT. The chain is built from TRBV7-9 and TRBJ1-1, with D uncertain. The ends were cut back, 5 bases at V and 4 bases at J, with 14 bases in the middle. Germline loops: CDR1 SEHNR, CDR2 FQNEAQ (reference sequence). The CDR3 is 14 amino acids.

This sequence joins TRBV2 and TRBJ1-4; D not certain. CDR1 and CDR2 (germline): SNHLY, FYNNEI. This CDR3 has 13 residues. Trimming removed 10 bases at V and 6 bases at J, with 15 bases between. The CDR3 coding sequence is TGTGCCACAAAAAGTGGTGACTATGAAAAACTGTTTTTT. Its protein is CATKSGDYEKLFF.

The rearrangement joins TRBV27 to TRBJ2-1, with TRBD2 as a possible D gene (6 bases). Trimming stripped 6 bases from V and 4 bases from J, with 13 bases between. CDR3 length equals 14 residues. Germline lookup yields CDR1 MNHEY and CDR2 SMNVEV (reference sequence). CDR3 amino acids: CASRWAGTYNEQFF. CDR3 nucleotide sequence: TGTGCCAGCAGGTGGGCGGGGACGTACAATGAGCAGTTCTTC.

The table lists this clone with a few counts. The J gene is TRBJ1-6, the V gene TRBV5-6; D ambiguous. This CDR3 contains 14 residues. Germline V lookup: CDR1 SGHDT, CDR2 YYEEEE. The V end lost 6 bases, the J end lost 8 bases, and 15 bases lay between the germline ends. The CDR3 DNA reads TGTGCCAGCAATCTCCGGGGTTGGGATTCACCCCTCCACTTT. Protein product: CASNLRGWDSPLHF. The variable domain in full, with the rest retrieved from reference TRBV5-6 and TRBJ1-6, is DAGVTQSPTHLIKTRGQQVTLRCSPKSGHDTVSWYQQALGQGPQFIFQYYEEEERQRGNFPDRFSGHQFPNYSSELNVNALLLGDSALYLCASNLRGWDSPLHFGNGTRLTVT.

This clone was counted between two and nine times. The gene calls are TRBV7-3 and TRBJ2-3, with a weak D call TRBD2 (5 bases). This CDR3 has 14 residues. Trimming took 5 bases from V and 0 from J, leaving 9 bases between them. CDR1 is SGHTA, CDR2 FQGTGA, per germline. The chain's CDR3 is CASSLAKSTDTQYF. DNA of the CDR3: TGTGCCAGCAGCCTAGCTAAAAGCACAGATACGCAGTATTTT. Full variable domain (missing parts from reference TRBV7-3 and TRBJ2-3): GAGVSQTPSNKVTEKGKYVELRCDPISGHTALYWYRQSLGQGPEFLIYFQGTGAADDSGLPNDRFFAVRPEGSVSTLKIQRTERGDSAVYLCASSLAKSTDTQYFGPGTRLTVL.

The chain combines TRBV7-2 with TRBJ1-2, with 7 bases aligning to TRBD1. CDR3 length equals 12 residues. CDR1 and CDR2 from the germline V gene are SGHTA and FQGNSA. With V trimmed by 3 bases and J by 8 bases, 3 bases remained unmatched. CDR3 DNA: TGTGCCAGCAGCTTGGACAGGTGGGGCTACACCTTC. Its translation: CASSLDRWGYTF.

The chain recombines TRBV19 with TRBJ1-1, with D unclear. Germline values: CDR1 LNHDA, CDR2 SQIVND (reference sequence). Trimming left V 5 bases short and J 11 bases short, with 21 bases between. This CDR3 region has 14 residues. The CDR3 reads CASSWGHEGLWAFF. The CDR3 DNA reads TGTGCCAGTAGTTGGGGTCACGAGGGCCTTTGGGCTTTCTTT.

This chain joins TRBV7-9 and TRBJ1-3, with 8 nucleotides matching TRBD1. Germline V lookup: CDR1 SEHNR, CDR2 FQNEAQ (reference sequence). The ends lost 3 bases at V and 3 bases at J; junction bases unmatched: 7. This CDR3 has 16 residues. The DNA for the CDR3 is TGTGCCAGCAGCTTTATTCAGGGGGCTGGTGGAAACACCATATATTTT. Translation: CASSFIQGAGGNTIYF.

This chain uses TRBV28 with TRBJ2-1; a weak D match, TRBD1 (6 bases). This CDR3 is built from 16 residues. The V gene lost 4 bases and the J gene lost 0 bases, with 13 bases spanning the gap. From germline, CDR1 is MDHEN and CDR2 SYDVKM. The chain's CDR3 is CASSSLGQPSYNEQFF. The DNA of the CDR3 is TGTGCCAGCAGTTCCCTGGGACAACCCTCCTACAATGAGCAGTTCTTC. Filled out from reference TRBV28 and TRBJ2-1, the complete variable domain reads DVKVTQSSRYLVKRTGEKVFLECVQDMDHENMFWYRQDPGLGLRLIYFSYDVKMKEKGDIPEGYSVSREKKERFSLILESASTNQTSMYLCASSSLGQPSYNEQFFGPGTRLTVL.

The rearrangement uses TRBV2 and TRBJ1-5, with TRBD1 matching 7 bases. CDR3 length equals 16 residues. The germline CDR1 and CDR2 sequences are SNHLY and FYNNEI. V lost 4 bases and J lost 6; bases outside the gene matches: 12. The CDR3 loop is CASSVEGTVLGQPQHF. For the CDR3, the DNA is TGTGCCAGCAGTGTAGAAGGGACAGTTCTGGGTCAGCCCCAGCATTTT.

In regard to this clone: A read error may produce the germline difference seen at one junction end. V usage is TRBV11-3 and J usage is TRBJ2-3, with D perhaps matching TRBD2 (5 bases). The CDR3 is 11 amino acids. Per the germline V gene, CDR1 is SGHNT and CDR2 is YENEEA. The CDR3 coding sequence is TGTGCCAGCAGCTCCGAACTAGAGACCTGTTTT. It specifies CASSSELETCF.

This clone occurred a few times. The chain employs TRBV28 and TRBJ1-2; 7 bases match TRBD1. CDR1 is MDHEN, CDR2 SYDVKM, per germline. V trimming: 6 bases; J trimming: 2 bases; junction bases outside the gene matches: 6. The CDR3 covers 14 residues. Written as DNA, the CDR3 is TGTGCCAGCAGGAGGGGACAGTTGAACTATGGCTACACCTTC. This encodes CASRRGQLNYGYTF.

The chain joins TRBV6-5 to TRBJ2-1; 9 nucleotides match TRBD1. In germline, CDR1 is MNHEY, CDR2 SVGAGI. J lost 7 bases, V lost 5 bases, and 9 bases had no gene match. CDR3 length: 15 amino acids. Here the CDR3 DNA reads TGTGCCAGCAGTCCGGGACAGGGAAGAAGGAATGAGCAGTTCTTC. This sequence encodes CASSPGQGRRNEQFF.

CDR3 region: CAWGRGGINQPQHF. The DNA for the CDR3 is TGTGCCTGGGGGAGGGGGGGGATCAATCAGCCCCAGCATTTT. The V gene is TRBV30, the J gene TRBJ1-5, with a possible D match to TRBD1 (6 bases). The CDR3 is 14 amino acids. V was clipped by 5 bases and J by 3 bases, with 14 bases between them. Germline values: CDR1 GTSNPN, CDR2 SVGIG (reference sequence).

The V gene is TRBV18, the J gene TRBJ1-1; TRBD1 is a possible D gene (6 bases). CDR3 length: 16 residues. Looked up from germline, CDR1 is KGHSH and CDR2 is LQKENI. Between the trimmed V and J ends, which lost 5 bases and 0 bases, there was a span of 16 bases. The CDR3 is CASSSSVDSLNTEAFF. As DNA, the CDR3 is TGTGCCAGCTCATCATCAGTGGACAGTTTGAACACTGAAGCTTTCTTT.